This T cell receptor (beta chain) stems from a study of cytomegalovirus exposure and HLA in healthy donors. The germline V gene encodes CDR1 MGHRA and CDR2 YSYEKL. The V gene end was trimmed by 2 bases and the J gene end by 3 bases; junction bases not matched to a gene: 11. The CDR3 sequence is 18 residues long. PCR was performed using 60 Vbeta and 13 Jbeta primers. The method was immunoSEQ multiplex PCR; TCRdb's version includes in-frame clones alone and lacks a portion of them. The table lists around 150,000 clones, around 80% of them singletons. This chain links TRBV4-1 with TRBJ2-5, with 11 bases aligning to TRBD2. The TCR originated in a human donor in good health. Sequences were obtained from PBMCs. The CDR3 here is CASSQTSGGHAEKETQYF. In DNA, the CDR3 is TGCGCCAGCAGCCAAACTAGCGGGGGACACGCCGAAAAAGAGACCCAGTACTTC.